Following are 12 T cell receptor beta chains from one sample sequenced in a study of blood T cell repertoires in COVID-19. Assay used: immunoSEQ multiplex PCR; TCRdb lists only in-frame clones, some missing. The sample has roughly 140,000 clones, about 80% seen once. Sequencing was done on a sample of PBMCs or T cells enriched from blood (not recorded which). The receptors derive from a man in his forties or fifties who had recovered from COVID-19.

CDR3 protein: CASSLGGQGTHEQYF. The CDR3 nucleotides read TGTGCCAGCAGCTTAGGGGGACAGGGGACCCACGAGCAGTACTTC. The chain has TRBV11-2 and TRBJ2-7; 10 bases are shared with TRBD1. Trimming removed 1 base from V and 5 bases from J; junction bases left unmatched: 5. Germline lookup yields CDR1 SGHAT and CDR2 FQNNGV. The length of the CDR3 is 15 residues.

The genes are TRBV5-5 and TRBJ1-1, with 8 bases identical to TRBD1. Germline trimming cut 4 bases from V and 0 bases from J; bases unmatched to any gene: 5. The CDR3 spans 15 residues. Germline-derived CDR1 and CDR2 are SGHKS and YYEKEE (reference sequence). CDR3 nucleotide sequence: TGTGCCAGCAGCCGGGGACAGGTAATGAACACTGAAGCTTTCTTT. Protein: CASSRGQVMNTEAFF.

In its sample, this clone was seen a few times. The J gene is TRBJ2-4, the V gene TRBV7-8; 8 bases agree with TRBD2. With V trimmed by 1 base and J by 0 bases, 14 bases remained unmatched. The CDR3 covers 20 residues. Germline V CDR1 and CDR2: SGHVS, FQNEAQ. DNA for the CDR3: TGTGCCAGCAGCTTAGATGGGGCGGGAGGATTATTACTAGCCAAAAACATTCAGTACTTC. Translated, it gives CASSLDGAGGLLLAKNIQYF.

The chain carries TRBV30 and TRBJ2-7; TRBD2 matches 7 bases. Germline V gene data show CDR1 as GTSNPN and CDR2 as SVGIG (reference sequence). The CDR3 sequence is 14 residues long. The J segment lost 2 bases and the V segment lost 4 bases, leaving 8 bases of the junction unmatched. Written as DNA, the CDR3 is TGTGCCTGGAATCCCCCCGCGGGGGCCTACGAGCAGTACTTC. It codes for CAWNPPAGAYEQYF.

The rearrangement joins TRBV5-1 to TRBJ2-1; 10 bases match TRBD2. Germline-derived CDR1 and CDR2 are SGHRS and YFSETQ. Trimming at V came to 8 bases and at J to 7 bases, leaving 12 bases not matched to a gene. This CDR3 contains 15 residues. CDR3 region: CASKPASGGPNEQFF. The CDR3 region has the DNA TGCGCCAGTAAGCCGGCTAGCGGGGGCCCAAATGAGCAGTTCTTC.

The rearrangement uses TRBV4-2 and TRBJ1-3; 9 bases are a match to TRBD1. The CDR3 contains 17 residues. J was trimmed by 0 bases and V by 2 bases; bases with no gene match: 5. Germline values: CDR1 LGHNA, CDR2 YNFKEQ. As DNA, the CDR3 is TGTGCCAGCAGCCAAAGACAGGGGGGATACTCTGGAAACACCATATATTTT. Its protein is CASSQRQGGYSGNTIYF.

This clone was detected once. V and J are TRBV11-2 and TRBJ2-7; D remains unclear. The CDR3 spans 15 residues. V dropped 1 base and J dropped 0 bases, with 10 bases sitting between them. Germline loops: CDR1 SGHAT, CDR2 FQNNGV. This chain's CDR3 is CASSLGVRSSYEQYF. CDR3 nucleotide sequence: TGTGCCAGCAGCTTAGGTGTGAGGAGCTCCTACGAGCAGTACTTC.

The V and J genes are TRBV4-2 and TRBJ2-7; no clear D gene. Trimming cost V 0 bases and J 2 bases, with 14 bases left between them. The CDR3 consists of 16 residues. Per germline, CDR1 LGHNA and CDR2 YNFKEQ. The CDR3 DNA reads as TGTGCCAGCAGCCAAGATGAGTCAGACAAACCCTACGAGCAGTACTTC. Translation: CASSQDESDKPYEQYF.

The gene calls are TRBV18 and TRBJ2-1, with D possibly TRBD2 on 7 matching bases. The germline CDR1 and CDR2 sequences are KGHSH and LQKENI. The CDR3 extends over 12 amino acids. V lost 11 bases and J 8 bases, leaving 16 bases between the germline ends. The CDR3 DNA is TGTGCCTGTTCGGGGGGCAGCTATGAGCAGTTCTTC. As protein: CACSGGSYEQFF.

This clone was seen only once. The rearrangement uses TRBV19 and TRBJ1-5, with TRBD1 matching 12 bases. CDR1 LNHDA and CDR2 SQIVND come from the germline V gene (reference sequence). This CDR3 region has 16 residues. V shed 5 bases, J shed 7 bases, and the junction held 9 bases outside the gene matches. The CDR3 region is CASSVRDRGRGQPQHF. CDR3 nucleotide sequence: TGTGCCAGTAGTGTCCGGGACAGGGGGCGAGGGCAGCCCCAGCATTTT.

The chain is built from TRBV11-2 and TRBJ1-6; TRBD1 is a possible D gene (6 bases). The CDR3 totals 13 residues. V gave up 6 bases and J gave up 17 bases, with 20 bases separating them. The germline gives CDR1 SGHAT, CDR2 FQNNGV. CDR3 in amino acids: CASSQERGKGVHF. CDR3 nucleotides: TGTGCCAGCAGTCAGGAGAGAGGGAAGGGGGTCCACTTT.

This rearrangement joins TRBV7-8 to TRBJ1-2; a weak D match, TRBD1 (6 bases). CDR1 is SGHVS, CDR2 FQNEAQ, per germline. The V end was cut by 2 bases, the J end by 13 bases, with 23 bases between. CDR3 length: 15 residues. The CDR3 loop is CASSLSTGPWESATF. In nucleotides, the CDR3 is TGTGCCAGCAGCTTATCGACAGGTCCCTGGGAGTCAGCCACCTTC.